The 29 T cell receptor beta chains in this list originate from one sample, sequenced in a study of naive and memory T cell subsets. Four PCR rounds used nested alpha and beta constant region primers plus the SP2 primer. TCRdb reprocessed the UMI-ligation and nested PCR reads via MiXCR and lists one record per CDR3 protein. The data hold around 20,000 distinct CDR3 sequences, with approximately 5.7% observed a single time. The treatment here: skin biopsy from PPD injection site in Mantoux-positive individual. An oligonucleotide containing a UMI was ligated to the 3' end of TCR cDNA. The sequenced sample was skin, obtained from a tuberculin skin test site. These receptor sequences come from an adult in good health.

Many counts were recorded for this clonotype. This rearrangement joins TRBV12-3 or TRBV12-4 to TRBJ1-3, with D hard to call. CDR3 length equals 13 residues. V lost 11 bases to trimming and J lost 0 bases, with 11 bases between them. Written as DNA, the CDR3 is TGTGCCTCCCAAGGGAACTCTGGAAACACCATATATTTT. It yields the protein CASQGNSGNTIYF.

The chain couples TRBV9 to TRBJ2-7; 10 bases match TRBD2. Germline V gives CDR1 SGDLS, CDR2 YYNGEE. Losses at the gene ends were 3 bases for V and 10 bases for J; bases not matched to a gene: 10. This CDR3 has 14 amino acids. CDR3 DNA sequence: TGTGCCAGCAGCGGAGATAAAGGACTAGCGGAACAGTACTTC. Translation: CASSGDKGLAEQYF.

This clonotype rates as medium-sized. J is TRBJ1-1 and V is TRBV7-3, with a possible D match to TRBD1 (5 bases). The CDR3 sequence is 13 residues long. V gave up 8 bases and J gave up 0 bases, with 10 bases separating them. CDR1 SGHTA and CDR2 FQGTGA come from the germline V gene. The CDR3 sequence: CASRWGVNTEAFF. The DNA for the CDR3 is TGTGCCAGCCGCTGGGGGGTGAACACTGAAGCTTTCTTT.

In this sample, this clonotype turned up a few times. The chain is built from TRBV6-1 and TRBJ1-5; no reliable D call. The V gene's germline CDR1 is MNHNS and CDR2 SASEGT. Trimming shortened V by 4 bases and J by 1 base, and 11 bases separated the two germline ends. The CDR3 covers 15 residues. In DNA form, the CDR3 reads TGTGCCAGCAGTGGAAACAGTTTCAGCAATCAGCCCCAGCATTTT. Its protein is CASSGNSFSNQPQHF.

Ten or more counts support this clonotype. This chain uses TRBV3-1 with TRBJ2-7; D is unresolved. Per the germline V gene, CDR1 is LGHDT and CDR2 is YNNKEL (reference sequence). The CDR3 has 15 amino acids. Deletions cut 8 bases from V and 7 bases from J, with 24 bases between. This CDR3 reads CASAMSGVFEEEQYF. CDR3 nucleotide sequence: TGTGCCAGCGCCATGTCTGGGGTCTTCGAAGAGGAGCAGTACTTC.

This sequence joins TRBV6-5 and TRBJ1-1; D is unresolved. With 2 bases removed from V and 4 bases from J, the gap between germline ends came to 8 bases. The CDR3 spans 13 residues. CDR1 and CDR2 (germline): MNHEY, SVGAGI. CDR3 residues: CASSYIKGTEAFF. The CDR3 bases are TGTGCCAGCAGTTACATCAAAGGCACTGAAGCTTTCTTT.

In its sample, this clonotype was seen many times. CDR3 amino acids: CASSYQGSYEQYF. The CDR3 coding sequence is TGTGCCAGCAGCTACCAGGGCTCCTACGAGCAGTACTTC. The chain has TRBV13 and TRBJ2-7, with D perhaps matching TRBD1 (5 bases). The germline gives CDR1 PRHDT, CDR2 FYEKMQ (reference sequence). V lost 4 bases and J 0 bases, leaving 7 bases between the germline ends. CDR3 length: 13 residues. Full variable domain (remainder filled in from reference TRBV13 and TRBJ2-7): AAGVIQSPRHLIKEKRETATLKCYPIPRHDTVYWYQQGPGQDPQFLISFYEKMQSDKGSIPDRFSAQQFSDYHSELNMSSLELGDSALYFCASSYQGSYEQYFGPGTRLTVT.

The genes are TRBV4-1 and TRBJ2-3; D unclear. V was shortened by 0 bases and J by 4 bases, with 5 bases between the two germline ends. The CDR3 runs 13 residues. In germline, CDR1 is MGHRA, CDR2 YSYEKL. This CDR3 is CASSQDIPDTQYF. The DNA for the CDR3 is TGCGCCAGCAGCCAAGATATTCCAGATACGCAGTATTTT.

This clonotype was counted at least ten times. V is TRBV7-8 and J is TRBJ2-7, with D tentatively TRBD1 or TRBD2 (7 bases each). Germline assignment: CDR1 SGHVS and CDR2 FQNEAQ. The CDR3 is 17 residues long. V gave up 7 bases and J gave up 1 base, with 23 bases separating them. As DNA, the CDR3 is TGTGCCAGCACACGGGGGACAGCCTCGGGGGGTTCCTACGAGCAGTACTTC. Protein product: CASTRGTASGGSYEQYF.

This clonotype was picked up many times. J is TRBJ2-7 and V is TRBV5-6; TRBD2 matches at 7 bases. This CDR3 contains 18 residues. In germline, CDR1 is SGHDT, CDR2 YYEEEE. V shed 0 bases and J 5 bases; nucleotides not matched to a gene: 17. The CDR3 DNA follows: TGTGCCAGCAGCTTGGGCCTCTTCACTAGCGCAGATCCTCACGAGCAGTACTTC. Translating it yields CASSLGLFTSADPHEQYF.

This clonotype was seen repeatedly, ten times or more. This sequence joins TRBV6-6 and TRBJ1-2; 7 positions match TRBD1. Trimming at V came to 0 bases and at J to 2 bases, leaving 9 bases not matched to a gene. In germline, CDR1 is MNHNY, CDR2 SVGAGI (reference sequence). This CDR3 region has 17 residues. This CDR3 is CASSYSRDRSVNYGYTF. The CDR3 DNA sequence: TGTGCCAGCAGTTACTCTCGGGACAGATCGGTCAACTATGGCTACACCTTC.

This clonotype was recorded many times. Germline and junction disagree at one end, which may indicate a read error. The gene calls are TRBV27 and TRBJ2-1, with a tentative D call TRBD2 (5 bases). CDR3 length: 14 residues. Germline values: CDR1 MNHEY, CDR2 SMNVEV (reference sequence). This chain's CDR3 is CASSSRGSFNEQFF. In DNA, the CDR3 is TGTGCCAGCAGTTCCCGGGGTTCCTTCAATGAGCAGTTCTTC.

This clonotype occurred many times. The chain joins TRBV27 to TRBJ2-7; either TRBD1 or TRBD2 may fit D (5 bases each). V was cut by 2 bases and J by 6 bases, with 11 bases left in between. In germline, CDR1 is MNHEY, CDR2 SMNVEV (reference sequence). This CDR3 has 13 amino acids. The DNA for the CDR3 is TGTGCCAGCAGTTTACCACAGGCGGGCGAGCAGTACTTC. This translates into CASSLPQAGEQYF.

This clonotype was seen ten or more times. The chain joins TRBV6-5 to TRBJ2-1, with 10 bases that match TRBD2. The J segment lost 7 bases and the V segment lost 2 bases, leaving 11 bases of the junction unmatched. Germline CDR1 reads MNHEY; CDR2 reads SVGAGI. The CDR3 spans 17 residues. CDR3 sequence (DNA): TGTGCCAGCAGTTACGCCGCTAGCGGGAGTAGGGGAAATGAGCAGTTCTTC. Translating it yields CASSYAASGSRGNEQFF.

This clonotype was counted at least ten times. The rearrangement uses TRBV24-1 and TRBJ2-3; 12 nucleotides align to TRBD1. The CDR3 spans 16 residues. CDR1 KGHDR and CDR2 SFDVKD come from the germline V gene. Trimming at V came to 4 bases and at J to 4 bases, leaving 5 bases not matched to a gene. The CDR3: CATSDRDRGRADTQYF. In DNA form, the CDR3 reads TGTGCCACCAGTGACCGGGACAGGGGGCGCGCAGATACGCAGTATTTT.

This clonotype was picked up a small number of times. This chain links TRBV4-3 with TRBJ1-1, with D maybe TRBD1 (5 bases). Germline assignment: CDR1 LGHNA and CDR2 YSLEER. Trimming stripped 4 bases from V and 1 base from J, with 13 bases between. This CDR3 contains 15 residues. In nucleotides, the CDR3 is TGCGCCAGCAGCCTGGGGCGGCAGGGGAACACTGAAGCTTTCTTT. It specifies CASSLGRQGNTEAFF.

This clonotype has just a few counts. This sequence joins TRBV5-1 and TRBJ1-2; no definite D call. The CDR3 contains 15 residues. Germline V gives CDR1 SGHRS, CDR2 YFSETQ. Trimming took off 0 bases at V and 3 bases at J, with 12 bases between the two ends. In nucleotides, the CDR3 is TGCGCCAGCAGCTTGGGCCCGGGGATCGACTATGGCTACACCTTC. Its protein is CASSLGPGIDYGYTF.

This clonotype was detected ten times or more. The rearrangement uses TRBV12-2 and TRBJ1-6; the D call TRBD1 from the table was never checked on the DNA. TRBV12-2 represents a pseudogene. The CDR3 is made up of 15 amino acids. CDR3 residues: CASPFNPASNSPLHF. The CDR3 region has the DNA TGTGCAAGTCCCTTTAACCCGGCGTCAAATTCACCCCTCCACTTT.

This chain links TRBV20-1 with TRBJ1-2, with D unclear. V was pared by 0 bases and J by 8 bases, with 10 bases between. The length of the CDR3 is 12 residues. Germline CDR1 reads DFQATT; CDR2 reads SNEGSKA (reference sequence). CDR3 protein: CSAREKRRGYTF. CDR3 in DNA: TGCAGTGCTAGAGAGAAACGACGGGGCTACACCTTC.

This clonotype was seen ten or more times. A much larger clone differs from this one at a single base, so this may be a read error. The conserved phenylalanine or tryptophan is not found at the CDR3 terminus, so this likely reflects a read error. CDR3 nucleotides: TGTGCCAGCACCCGAGGGGGGGAGTGGATCAATGAGCAGTTCTCC. Its translation is CASTRGGEWINEQFS. The chain couples TRBV28 to TRBJ2-1; D is possibly TRBD2 (7 bases). The germline V and J ends were trimmed by 7 bases and 6 bases, with 19 bases remaining between them. CDR1 and CDR2 from the germline V gene are MDHEN and SYDVKM. CDR3 length equals 15 residues.

This clonotype has only a few counts. V is TRBV27 and J is TRBJ1-4; 7 positions agree with TRBD1. Germline trimming cut 3 bases from V and 7 bases from J; bases unmatched to any gene: 5. Germline CDR1 is MNHEY and CDR2 is SMNVEV (reference sequence). CDR3 length: 14 amino acids. In DNA form, the CDR3 reads TGTGCCAGCAGTTTGGAGAGGGGGCGTGAAAAACTGTTTTTT. Translated: CASSLERGREKLFF. The variable domain in full, completed from reference TRBV27 and TRBJ1-4, reads EAQVTQNPRYLITVTGKKLTVTCSQNMNHEYMSWYRQDPGLGLRQIYYSMNVEVTDKGDVPEGYKVSRKEKRNFPLILESPSPNQTSLYFCASSLERGREKLFFGSGTQLSVL.

The J gene is TRBJ2-1, the V gene TRBV19; TRBD2 is a possible D gene (6 bases). CDR1 LNHDA and CDR2 SQIVND come from the germline V gene (reference sequence). This CDR3 has 15 residues. Deletions cut 3 bases from V and 7 bases from J, with 16 bases between. The CDR3 DNA is TGTGCCAGTAGTATCCGCCCGGGACTTCTAAATGAGCAGTTCTTC. Its protein is CASSIRPGLLNEQFF.

Many counts were recorded for this clonotype. The gene calls are TRBV12-3 or TRBV12-4 and TRBJ1-6; 8 positions agree with TRBD1. V trimming: 4 bases; J trimming: 7 bases; junction bases outside the gene matches: 0. The CDR3 consists of 13 residues. The CDR3, as DNA: TGTGCCAGCAGTTCAGGGGGCAATTCACCCCTCCACTTT. It specifies CASSSGGNSPLHF.

This clonotype showed up just a few times. CDR3 protein: CASSLGQENIQYF. The CDR3, as DNA: TGTGCCAGCAGCTTAGGCCAGGAGAACATTCAGTACTTC. The J gene is TRBJ2-4, the V gene TRBV7-2; no clear D gene. The length of the CDR3 is 13 residues. Trimming pared 1 base from V and 7 bases from J, leaving 8 bases between. CDR1 is SGHTA, CDR2 FQGNSA, per germline.

This clonotype was recorded at least ten times. V and J are TRBV20-1 and TRBJ1-5; possible D gene TRBD1, 5 bases. This CDR3 is 14 amino acids long. Trimming removed 5 bases from V and 6 bases from J, with 17 bases in between. Germline CDR1 and CDR2: DFQATT and SNEGSKA (reference sequence). The CDR3 is CSAGEDGASQPQHF. The CDR3 DNA reads as TGCAGTGCTGGCGAGGACGGGGCAAGTCAGCCCCAGCATTTT.

Sample share makes this clonotype medium-sized (0.01 to 0.1%). Mismatch with germline at one junction end may stem from a read error. The chain combines TRBV5-5 with TRBJ2-1; 7 bases are shared with TRBD2. This CDR3 has 15 residues. The germline gives CDR1 SGHKS, CDR2 YYEKEE (reference sequence). The CDR3 nucleotides are TGTGCCAGCAGCTTGGGACTAGCCTCCGACAATGAGCAGTTCTTC. It translates to CASSLGLASDNEQFF.

This clonotype was picked up a small number of times. The DNA for the CDR3 is TGTGCCAGCAGTGAGGTAGGCAGTGATCAGCCCCAGCATTTT. Protein product: CASSEVGSDQPQHF. The gene calls are TRBV25-1 and TRBJ1-5, with D unresolved. CDR3 length equals 14 residues. V was pared by 3 bases and J by 5 bases, with 11 bases between. CDR1 and CDR2 from the germline V gene are MGHDK and SYGVNS.

The table lists this clonotype with many counts. The CDR3 here is CSARGTSGNIQYF. The CDR3 DNA is TGCAGTGCTAGAGGGACTAGCGGAAACATTCAGTACTTC. V is TRBV20-1 and J is TRBJ2-4; 10 bases map to TRBD2. Germline V gives CDR1 DFQATT, CDR2 SNEGSKA (reference sequence). The CDR3 extends over 13 amino acids. V was pared by 1 base and J by 6 bases, with 0 bases of the junction left unmatched.

This clonotype was found many times. This rearrangement joins TRBV6-2 or TRBV6-3 to TRBJ2-2; 10 positions agree with TRBD2. The length of the CDR3 is 16 residues. CDR1 MNHEY and CDR2 SVGEGT come from the germline V gene. The V gene end was trimmed by 2 bases and the J gene end by 5 bases; junction bases not matched to a gene: 5. The CDR3 protein is CASSYGGAGGTGELFF. The CDR3 DNA sequence: TGTGCCAGCAGTTACGGCGGAGCGGGAGGGACCGGGGAGCTGTTTTTT.